The 30 T cell receptor beta chains presented below share a single source sample, sequenced in a study of identical twins. TCRdb ran MiXCR on the 5' RACE reads and lists one entry per CDR3 protein. The sample contains approximately 700,000 distinct CDR3 sequences, around 6.1% of which appear only once. The sequencing input was naive T cells sorted from blood. The source of these receptors is a man younger than 35 in good health.

This clonotype was counted a single time. V gene TRBV6-2 or TRBV6-3 combines with J gene TRBJ2-7; perhaps TRBD2 as D (6 bases). Germline V gives CDR1 MNHEY, CDR2 SVGEGT. The V and J ends lost 4 bases and 7 bases respectively, with 11 bases between them. This CDR3 has 12 amino acids. In nucleotides, the CDR3 is TGTGCCAGCAGTTTTGGGGGGAGAGAGCAGTACTTC. Translated, it gives CASSFGGREQYF.

This clonotype was seen only a few times. The chain employs TRBV18 and TRBJ2-7; D is possibly TRBD1 or TRBD2 (5 bases each). The CDR3 extends over 15 amino acids. Germline V lookup: CDR1 KGHSH, CDR2 LQKENI. V was cut by 0 bases and J by 2 bases, with 11 bases left in between. The CDR3 loop is CASSPPARDPYEQYF. DNA for the CDR3: TGTGCCAGCTCACCACCGGCTAGGGACCCCTACGAGCAGTACTTC.

This chain uses TRBV12-3 or TRBV12-4 with TRBJ2-4; weak D call: TRBD1 (6 bases). The V and J ends lost 10 bases and 0 bases respectively, with 16 bases between them. This CDR3 has 15 amino acids. Here the CDR3 reads CATAQGLLAKNIQYF. As DNA, the CDR3 is TGTGCCACTGCACAGGGCCTGTTAGCCAAAAACATTCAGTACTTC.

This clonotype has ten or more counts. The V call is TRBV20-1, the J call TRBJ2-3, with D perhaps given as TRBD1 or TRBD2 (5 bases each). The V and J ends lost 3 bases and 4 bases respectively, with 17 bases between them. From germline, CDR1 is DFQATT and CDR2 SNEGSKA (reference sequence). The CDR3 is made up of 15 amino acids. CDR3 coding DNA: TGCAGTGCTAGGGCCAAAGGGACCCCGCCAGATACGCAGTATTTT. This encodes CSARAKGTPPDTQYF.

This clonotype was seen a handful of times. The gene calls are TRBV27 and TRBJ2-1; 7 bases fit TRBD2. Germline CDR1 reads MNHEY; CDR2 reads SMNVEV (reference sequence). Trimming cost V 3 bases and J 7 bases; bases outside gene matches: 6. The CDR3 covers 14 residues. The CDR3: CASSLGGVGNEQFF. DNA of the CDR3: TGTGCCAGCAGTTTGGGAGGGGTGGGGAATGAGCAGTTCTTC.

There are many counts of this clonotype. This chain joins TRBV5-1 and TRBJ2-1, with TRBD1 matching 9 bases. The CDR3 extends over 14 amino acids. After removal of 0 bases from V and 8 bases from J, the junction contained 3 bases not matched to a gene. Germline V gene sequence: CDR1 SGHRS, CDR2 YFSETQ. The CDR3 is CASSLGTGADEQFF. For the CDR3, the DNA is TGCGCCAGCAGCTTGGGGACAGGGGCCGATGAGCAGTTCTTC.

V gene TRBV9 combines with J gene TRBJ2-3; D not resolved. The germline V and J ends were trimmed by 0 bases and 2 bases, with 10 bases remaining between them. The CDR3 runs to 15 residues. Per germline, CDR1 SGDLS and CDR2 YYNGEE. The CDR3 loop reads CASSVGNQPTDTQYF. In nucleotides, the CDR3 is TGTGCCAGCAGCGTAGGAAACCAGCCCACAGATACGCAGTATTTT.

This chain links TRBV4-2 with TRBJ2-1, with D unclear. Trimming stripped 0 bases from V and 3 bases from J, with 12 bases between. The CDR3 runs to 16 residues. The V gene's germline CDR1 is LGHNA and CDR2 YNFKEQ. This chain's CDR3 is CASSQDRWAIYNEQFF. The CDR3 DNA reads as TGTGCCAGCAGCCAAGATAGGTGGGCAATCTACAATGAGCAGTTCTTC.

The rearrangement uses TRBV11-2 and TRBJ2-1; D gene ambiguous. Trimming removed 4 bases at V and 0 bases at J, with 7 bases between. The CDR3 runs to 14 residues. Germline lookup yields CDR1 SGHAT and CDR2 FQNNGV. The CDR3 region has the DNA TGTGCCAGCAGCTCGGTACACTCCTACAATGAGCAGTTCTTC. It is translated as CASSSVHSYNEQFF.

This clonotype has at least ten counts. The V gene is TRBV29-1, the J gene TRBJ1-5; tentatively, D is TRBD1 (6 bases). V shed 7 bases and J shed 7 bases, with 17 bases lying between them. Germline V gene lookup returns CDR1 SQVTM and CDR2 ANQGSEA. The CDR3 sequence is 13 residues long. CDR3 in amino acids: CSATGGEGQPQHF. The DNA for the CDR3 is TGCAGCGCCACGGGGGGCGAAGGCCAGCCCCAGCATTTT. Variable domain in full (rest from reference TRBV29-1 and TRBJ1-5): SAVISQKPSRDICQRGTSLTIQCQVDSQVTMMFWYRQQPGQSLTLIATANQGSEATYESGFVIDKFPISRPNLTFSTLTVSNMSPEDSSIYLCSATGGEGQPQHFGDGTRLSIL.

This chain connects TRBV21-1 to TRBJ1-5; TRBD1 was called by the table and not checked on the DNA. TRBV21-1 is classified as a pseudogene. CDR3 length: 18 residues. The CDR3 is CASPPRQDRSGSNQPQHF. The CDR3 DNA reads as TGTGCCAGCCCCCCCAGGCAGGATCGGTCGGGGAGCAATCAGCCCCAGCATTTT.

The sample holds many counts of this clonotype. The V gene is TRBV18, the J gene TRBJ1-5; possibly TRBD1 for D (6 bases). The V end lost 5 bases, the J end lost 4 bases, and 18 bases lay between the germline ends. The CDR3 has 16 residues. The germline V gene has CDR1 KGHSH and CDR2 LQKENI. CDR3 in DNA: TGTGCCAGCTCAGAGCCCAGGGGTCGTCGGAATCAGCCCCAGCATTTT. This encodes CASSEPRGRRNQPQHF. The whole variable domain, remainder taken from reference TRBV18 and TRBJ1-5, is NAGVMQNPRHLVRRRGQEARLRCSPMKGHSHVYWYRQLPEEGLKFMVYLQKENIIDESGMPKERFSAEFPKEGPSILRIQQVVRGDSAAYFCASSEPRGRRNQPQHFGDGTRLSIL.

This clonotype came up a few times. The gene calls are TRBV9 and TRBJ2-7; 7 positions match TRBD2. J gave up 2 bases and V 0 bases, and 8 bases lay outside the gene matches. Germline-derived CDR1 and CDR2 are SGDLS and YYNGEE. This CDR3 contains 16 residues. The CDR3 nucleotides are TGTGCCAGCAGCGTAGGGGGGGGTAACCCCCCCTACGAGCAGTACTTC. Translation gives CASSVGGGNPPYEQYF.

This clonotype occurred a few times. The CDR3 DNA follows: TGTGCCAGCAGCTTAGTCCCGACTGGGGGAGAAGGGGACCAGTACTTC. It translates to CASSLVPTGGEGDQYF. The gene calls are TRBV5-8 and TRBJ2-5; D might be TRBD1 or TRBD2, each matching 5 bases. The CDR3 has 16 amino acids. V was cut by 2 bases and J by 10 bases, with 24 bases left in between. CDR1 is SGHTS, CDR2 YDEGEE, per germline. Looking up the rest from reference TRBV5-8 and TRBJ2-5 gives the full variable domain: EAGVTQSPTHLIKTRGQQATLRCSPISGHTSVYWYQQALGLGLQFLLWYDEGEERNRGNFPPRFSGRQFPNYSSELNVNALELEDSALYLCASSLVPTGGEGDQYFGPGTRLLVL.

This clonotype was counted many times. V and J are TRBV9 and TRBJ2-2, with 7 bases identical to TRBD2. CDR3 length: 16 amino acids. Germline V gene sequence: CDR1 SGDLS, CDR2 YYNGEE. Unmatched junction bases numbered 4, after V lost 0 bases and J lost 2 bases. In DNA, the CDR3 is TGTGCCAGCAGCGTAGAGGGCGGGAGCAACACCGGGGAGCTGTTTTTT. This translates into CASSVEGGSNTGELFF.

This clonotype was seen many times. J is TRBJ2-1 and V is TRBV5-1; TRBD2 matches at 9 bases. CDR3 length: 15 residues. The V gene's germline CDR1 is SGHRS and CDR2 YFSETQ. The V segment lost 4 bases and the J segment 9 bases; nucleotides outside the gene matches: 11. The CDR3 loop is CASSTGSGSKAEQFF. The CDR3 region has the DNA TGCGCCAGCAGCACCGGTAGCGGGAGTAAAGCTGAGCAGTTCTTC. Supplemented by reference TRBV5-1 and TRBJ2-1, the full variable domain reads KAGVTQTPRYLIKTRGQQVTLSCSPISGHRSVSWYQQTPGQGLQFLFEYFSETQRNKGNFPGRFSGRQFSNSRSEMNVSTLELGDSALYLCASSTGSGSKAEQFFGPGTRLTVL.

This clonotype was seen repeatedly, ten times or more. The V call is TRBV12-5, the J call TRBJ2-5, with TRBD1 identical over 8 bases. In germline, CDR1 is LGHNT, CDR2 FRNRAP. CDR3 size: 20 residues. The J segment lost 2 bases and the V segment lost 4 bases, leaving 21 bases of the junction unmatched. CDR3 sequence: CASGSLFTRQGYERQETQYF. CDR3 DNA sequence: TGTGCTAGTGGTTCCCTTTTCACCCGACAGGGGTATGAGCGTCAAGAGACCCAGTACTTC. The entire variable domain, with the rest obtained from reference TRBV12-5 and TRBJ2-5, is as follows: DARVTQTPRHKVTEMGQEVTMRCQPILGHNTVFWYRQTMMQGLELLAYFRNRAPLDDSGMPKDRFSAEMPDATLATLKIQPSEPRDSAVYFCASGSLFTRQGYERQETQYFGPGTRLLVL.

In its sample, this clonotype was seen many times. This chain joins TRBV5-5 and TRBJ2-7, with D possibly being TRBD2 (5 bases). Trimming took off 0 bases at V and 0 bases at J, with 13 bases between the two ends. CDR1 SGHKS and CDR2 YYEKEE come from the germline V gene (reference sequence). This CDR3 comprises 16 residues. Here the CDR3 reads CASSLVTPGSSYEQYF. The CDR3 DNA sequence: TGTGCCAGCAGCTTGGTCACGCCGGGGAGCTCCTACGAGCAGTACTTC.

This clonotype was detected many times. The genes are TRBV6-2 or TRBV6-3 and TRBJ2-3; D perhaps matches TRBD2 (6 bases). CDR3 length: 14 amino acids. Germline loops: CDR1 MNHEY, CDR2 SVGEGT. Between the trimmed V and J ends, which lost 6 bases and 3 bases, there was a span of 13 bases. CDR3 coding DNA: TGTGCCAGCAGAAATAGCGGCCTTACAGATACGCAGTATTTT. Encoded protein: CASRNSGLTDTQYF.

V is TRBV7-3 and J is TRBJ2-1; D gene unclear. V lost 2 bases and J 8 bases, leaving 13 bases between the germline ends. CDR3 size: 14 residues. CDR1 and CDR2 from the germline V gene are SGHTA and FQGTGA. CDR3 sequence: CASSLGARWDEQFF. CDR3 DNA: TGTGCCAGCAGCTTAGGCGCCCGTTGGGATGAGCAGTTCTTC.

In this sample, this clonotype turned up many times. CDR3 DNA sequence: TGTGCCAGCAGTTTAGGGGCTAGCGGAAAGCAGTTCTTC. This gives the protein CASSLGASGKQFF. The genes are TRBV12-3 or TRBV12-4 and TRBJ2-1, with 7 bases matching TRBD2. With 1 base clipped from V and 11 bases from J, the junction kept 5 bases outside the gene matches. This CDR3 is built from 13 residues.

This clonotype was recorded many times. CDR3 sequence (DNA): TGCGCCAGCAGCTCAAGACCAGGGGGAAACACCATATATTTT. Its translation is CASSSRPGGNTIYF. This sequence joins TRBV5-1 and TRBJ1-3, with a weak D call TRBD1 (5 bases). The germline V gene has CDR1 SGHRS and CDR2 YFSETQ. The V and J ends lost 3 bases and 4 bases respectively, with 11 bases between them. The CDR3 loop spans 14 amino acids.

This clonotype was observed many times. The gene calls are TRBV20-1 and TRBJ2-3; D is unclear. Trimming stripped 0 bases from V and 2 bases from J, with 6 bases between. The CDR3 runs 13 residues. CDR1 and CDR2 (germline): DFQATT, SNEGSKA (reference sequence). The CDR3 reads CSARDTITDTQYF. CDR3 nucleotide sequence: TGCAGTGCTAGAGATACTATCACAGATACGCAGTATTTT.

A few counts support this clonotype. The J gene is TRBJ1-1, the V gene TRBV6-5, with TRBD1 matching 7 bases. Trimming at V came to 3 bases and at J to 0 bases, leaving 4 bases not matched to a gene. The germline gives CDR1 MNHEY, CDR2 SVGAGI. The CDR3 loop spans 15 amino acids. CDR3: CASSYSGTVNTEAFF. The CDR3 region has the DNA TGTGCCAGCAGTTATTCCGGGACAGTGAACACTGAAGCTTTCTTT.

This chain uses TRBV10-3 with TRBJ2-7; 7 bases match TRBD2. CDR1 is ENHRY and CDR2 is SYGVKD in the germline V gene. The CDR3 covers 15 residues. V was pared by 0 bases and J by 5 bases, with 7 bases of the junction left unmatched. The CDR3 loop reads CAISESSGNGNEQYF. The CDR3 nucleotides read TGTGCCATCAGTGAGTCCAGCGGGAACGGAAACGAGCAGTACTTC.

This clonotype was found many times. The chain is built from TRBV5-1 and TRBJ2-3; D is ambiguous. V was cut by 0 bases and J by 5 bases, with 7 bases left in between. The CDR3 contains 13 residues. The germline V gene encodes CDR1 SGHRS and CDR2 YFSETQ. CDR3 sequence: CASSLDPLDTQYF. The CDR3 coding sequence is TGCGCCAGCAGCTTGGATCCCTTAGATACGCAGTATTTT.

This clonotype has a count of ten or more. V gene TRBV7-8 combines with J gene TRBJ2-1, with TRBD2 as a possible D gene (6 bases). V was cut by 5 bases and J by 8 bases, with 13 bases left in between. CDR3 size: 13 residues. Germline V lookup: CDR1 SGHVS, CDR2 FQNEAQ. The CDR3 protein is CASSPGLIYEQFF. The CDR3 nucleotides read TGTGCCAGCAGCCCAGGACTAATCTATGAGCAGTTCTTC.

The J gene is TRBJ2-7, the V gene TRBV29-1, with D possibly TRBD2 on 6 matching bases. The CDR3 spans 14 residues. V was pared by 3 bases and J by 4 bases, with 16 bases between. Germline V lookup: CDR1 SQVTM, CDR2 ANQGSEA. This CDR3 is CSVEGDFNSYEQYF. As DNA, the CDR3 is TGCAGCGTTGAGGGGGACTTTAACTCGTACGAGCAGTACTTC.

This clonotype was counted at least ten times. This chain uses TRBV5-1 with TRBJ2-4; perhaps TRBD1 as D (5 bases). V was shortened by 0 bases and J by 3 bases, with 7 bases between the two germline ends. CDR3 length: 14 amino acids. Germline assignment: CDR1 SGHRS and CDR2 YFSETQ. DNA of the CDR3: TGCGCCAGCAGCTTGGAGGGGCTCAAAAACATTCAGTACTTC. Translated: CASSLEGLKNIQYF.

The gene calls are TRBV7-2 and TRBJ1-1; possibly TRBD1 for D (5 bases). The germline gives CDR1 SGHTA, CDR2 FQGNSA. Trimming stripped 4 bases from V and 8 bases from J, with 17 bases between. The CDR3 runs 14 residues. The CDR3 region has the DNA TGTGCCAGCAGCTCCGCCCTGGGTGGACAAGAAGCTTTCTTT. Encoded protein: CASSSALGGQEAFF.